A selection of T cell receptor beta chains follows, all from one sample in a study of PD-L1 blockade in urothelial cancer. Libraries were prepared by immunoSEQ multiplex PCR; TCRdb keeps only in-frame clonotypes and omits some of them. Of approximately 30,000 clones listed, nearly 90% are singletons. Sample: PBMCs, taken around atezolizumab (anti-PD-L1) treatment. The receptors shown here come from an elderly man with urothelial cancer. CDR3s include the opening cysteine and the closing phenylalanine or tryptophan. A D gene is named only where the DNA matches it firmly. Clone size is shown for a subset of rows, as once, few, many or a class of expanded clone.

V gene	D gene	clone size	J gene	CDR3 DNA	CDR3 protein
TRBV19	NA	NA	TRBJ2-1	TGTGCCAGTAGGCCGAGCTCCTACAATGAGCAGTTCTTC	CASRPSSYNEQFF
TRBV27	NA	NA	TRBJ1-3	TGTGCCAGCAGCGGGGTCGGAAACACCATATATTTT	CASSGVGNTIYF
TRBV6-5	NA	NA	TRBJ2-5	TGTGCCAGCAGGCCACAGGGATCTGGGGAGCAGTACTTC	CASRPQGSGEQYF
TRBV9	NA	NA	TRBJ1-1	TGTGCCAGCACACCCTCAATCGGGACTGAAGCTTTCTTT	CASTPSIGTEAFF
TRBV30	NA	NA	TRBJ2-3	TGTGCCTGGTCCTACGGGGCGGGGCCCACAGATACGCAGTATTTT	CAWSYGAGPTDTQYF
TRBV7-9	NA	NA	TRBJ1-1	TGTGCCAGCAAACCGGCAACAGCCCTTTCCATTGAAGCTTTCTTT	CASKPATALSIEAFF
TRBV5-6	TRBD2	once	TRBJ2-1	TGTGCCAGCAGCTTGGGGCAGGATCCTACTAGCGGGAGAGGGAATGAGCAGTTCTTC	CASSLGQDPTSGRGNEQFF
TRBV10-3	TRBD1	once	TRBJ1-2	TGTGCCATCAGTGAGTTGGAGGGGGCTCGATATGGCTACACCTTC	CAISELEGARYGYTF
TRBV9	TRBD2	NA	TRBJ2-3	TGTGCCAGCAGCCCCTTAGCGGGGTCTGGGACAGATACGCAGTATTTT	CASSPLAGSGTDTQYF
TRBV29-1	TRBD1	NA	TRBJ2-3	TGCAGCGGGCAACAGGGGTCATATACGCAGTATTTT	CSGQQGSYTQYF
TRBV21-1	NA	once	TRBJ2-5	TGTGCCAGCAGCGACTATCTGGCTAGCGGGAAAGGAGAGACCCAGTACTTC	CASSDYLASGKGETQYF
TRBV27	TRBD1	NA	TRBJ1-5	TGTGCCAGCAGCCGGACAGGCTATAATCAGCCCCAGCATTTT	CASSRTGYNQPQHF
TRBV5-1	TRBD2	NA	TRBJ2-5	TGCGCCAGCAGCAAAGGACTAGCGGTCCAAGAGACCCAGTACTTC	CASSKGLAVQETQYF
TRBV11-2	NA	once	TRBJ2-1	TGTGCCAGCAGCAGCCGTAACGGGATTGTGGGTAGGTCCTACAATGAGCAGTTCTTC	CASSSRNGIVGRSYNEQFF
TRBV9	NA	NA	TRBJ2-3	TGTGCCAGCAGCGTAGTCCCTACCACAGATACGCAGTATTTT	CASSVVPTTDTQYF
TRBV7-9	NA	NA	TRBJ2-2	TGTGCCAGCAGGGCGGGGAACACCGGGGAGCTGTTTTTT	CASRAGNTGELFF
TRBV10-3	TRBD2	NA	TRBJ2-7	TGTGCCATCAGTGCGTCGACTAGCGGGCGTACTAGCTCCTACGAGCAGTACTTC	CAISASTSGRTSSYEQYF
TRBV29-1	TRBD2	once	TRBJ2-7	TGCAGCGTTCGACTAGCGACCGACTCCTACGAGCAGTACTTC	CSVRLATDSYEQYF
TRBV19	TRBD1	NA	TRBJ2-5	TGTGCCAGTAGTGGGGACAGCCAAGAGACCCAGTACTTC	CASSGDSQETQYF
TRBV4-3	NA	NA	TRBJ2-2	TGCGCCAGCAGCGGGAGAGCAGGCGGTGGCTCCGGGGAGCTGTTTTTT	CASSGRAGGGSGELFF
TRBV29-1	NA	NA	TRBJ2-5	TGCAGCGTTGTAAGGACAAACTCCGGGGGGACCCAGTACTTC	CSVVRTNSGGTQYF
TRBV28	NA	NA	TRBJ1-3	TGTGCCAGCAGTTTAATCTACAGGGCTGGAAACACCATATATTTT	CASSLIYRAGNTIYF
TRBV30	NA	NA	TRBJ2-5	TGTGCCTGGAGAGACTGGAGCGGGCCGTACCAAGAGACCCAGTACTTC	CAWRDWSGPYQETQYF
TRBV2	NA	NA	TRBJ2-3	TGTGCCAGTGGACTGGAAAACACAGATACGCAGTATTTT	CASGLENTDTQYF
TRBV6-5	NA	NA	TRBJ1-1	TGTGCCAGCAGTTACAGGGAGGGGGTGGACACTGAAGCTTTCTTT	CASSYREGVDTEAFF
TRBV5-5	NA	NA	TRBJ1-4	TGTGCCAGCAGCTTGAGAGGTTCTGCTAATGAAAAACTGTTTTTT	CASSLRGSANEKLFF